This is a list of T cell receptor beta chains from one sample in a study of cytomegalovirus exposure and HLA in healthy donors. Data came from immunoSEQ multiplex PCR; TCRdb stores just in-frame clones and leaves some out. The sample has around 220,000 clones, 60% to 85% seen once; the top ten hold roughly 15%. The sample was PBMCs. These receptors originate from a man in his forties or fifties in good health and CMV-seronegative. Each CDR3 is given without its conserved first and last residue. The D gene is left open where the match is weak.

d_gene,len,v_gene,j_gene,CDR3aa
TRBD2,13,TRBV27,TRBJ2-5,ASRQARGVKETQY
TRBD2,12,TRBV19,TRBJ2-5,ASSRTSGQETQY
NA,11,TRBV28,TRBJ1-1,ASSLILNTEAF
NA,12,TRBV10-2,TRBJ1-3,ASSESGVGNTIY
TRBD1,12,TRBV2,TRBJ2-7,ASSDRQGSDEQY
TRBD2,15,TRBV19,TRBJ2-5,ASQGPTGTSARETQY
TRBD2,16,TRBV7-3,TRBJ2-5,ASSLSPLAGGKGETQY
TRBD1,14,TRBV4-3,TRBJ1-6,ASSQGQGRGNSPLH
NA,11,TRBV6-1,TRBJ1-2,ASSEAEGYGYT
TRBD2,12,TRBV25-1,TRBJ2-1,ASNTGGGRNEQF
TRBD2,12,TRBV9,TRBJ2-2,ASSVGGSTGELF
NA,13,TRBV5-6,TRBJ2-1,ASSLSGRGYNEQF
TRBD2,15,TRBV7-7,TRBJ2-5,ASSLGDAAGDWETQY
NA,12,TRBV9,TRBJ2-1,ASSVVDSANEQF
NA,12,TRBV15,TRBJ1-4,ATPGEGGWEKLF
TRBD1,12,TRBV15,TRBJ1-1,ATMAGTDNTEAF
TRBD1,11,TRBV27,TRBJ1-2,ASSLGGGDGYT
NA,12,TRBV6-1,TRBJ2-1,ASRGTPLDNEQF
NA,11,TRBV5-1,TRBJ2-7,ASSPTARYEQY
NA,12,TRBV6-6,TRBJ2-5,ASSYGGAQETQY
TRBD1,14,TRBV5-1,TRBJ1-4,ASSLSGTAYNEKLF
NA,9,TRBV10-3,TRBJ1-1,AISDRLEAF
NA,14,TRBV21-1,TRBJ2-4,ASSGPGGHGENIQY
NA,13,TRBV1,NA,TSTPNRTSRTEQY
TRBD2,14,TRBV5-1,TRBJ2-7,ASSAGTSGSSYEQY
TRBD1,12,TRBV27,TRBJ1-4,ASARQGTNEKLF
TRBD1,13,TRBV5-1,TRBJ1-4,ASSQGAATNEKLF
NA,13,TRBV13,TRBJ1-2,ASSLIEAGSYGYT
NA,14,TRBV7-9,TRBJ1-1,ASSLEETGSVDPTF
TRBD2,14,TRBV5-1,TRBJ2-1,ASSFPGLAGVGEQF
TRBD1,13,TRBV4-3,TRBJ1-1,ASSQRDSGGTEAF
NA,12,TRBV27,TRBJ2-1,ASSLGSPYNEQF
NA,14,TRBV19,TRBJ1-1,ASRERILDRNTEAF
NA,12,TRBV19,TRBJ1-1,ASSIGEMGTEAF
NA,13,TRBV7-9,TRBJ2-1,ASSLGLGRSGEQF
TRBD2,13,TRBV7-3,TRBJ2-1,ASSSGTSSYNEQF
TRBD1,15,TRBV4-1,TRBJ2-2,ASSPPRTGGPTGELF
TRBD1,12,TRBV5-4,TRBJ1-2,ASREQGAKYGYT
NA,13,TRBV15,TRBJ2-1,ATSPVQGRYNEQF
TRBD1,12,TRBV5-5,TRBJ1-4,ASSFSGGNEKLF
NA,14,TRBV9,TRBJ2-1,ASSVDQGSSYNEQF
TRBD2,12,TRBV6-5,TRBJ2-1,ASRPGLANNEQF
TRBD1,13,TRBV6-6,TRBJ2-1,ASRRDRGRNNEQF
NA,13,TRBV6-5,TRBJ2-1,ASSYRRQGGNEQF
NA,12,TRBV15,TRBJ1-1,ATSRDFGGLEAF
NA,13,TRBV4-2,TRBJ1-1,ASSASGERNTEAF
TRBD1,12,TRBV19,TRBJ2-3,ASGDRGGTDTQY
TRBD2,16,TRBV28,TRBJ2-1,ASRPASGVHSAYNEQF
NA,13,TRBV7-2,TRBJ1-2,ASSLPGALPYGYT
NA,13,TRBV5-4,TRBJ2-7,ASSQGPSEAYEQY
NA,14,TRBV28,TRBJ1-3,ASSVGGPSSGNTIY
TRBD2,15,TRBV9,TRBJ2-7,ASSLGLAGPLGGEQY
NA,12,TRBV7-9,TRBJ1-1,SSSPQTGNTEAF